The clone carrying this T cell receptor (beta chain) was observed many times. The sample is drawn from a study of T cells in Graves' hyperthyroidism and ophthalmopathy. RNA transcripts were the template for amplifying TCR beta CDR3 regions. Carried out on the TCR CDR3, a first-round RT-PCR used the HTBI primer set. TCRdb recomputed calls from the multiplex PCR reads with MiXCR, one row per CDR3 protein. The profile covers around 600,000 distinct CDR3 sequences, with approximately 15% appearing a single time and 7.1% taken by the ten largest. This receptor was identified in a woman between 18 and 29 years old with Graves' ophthalmopathy. The sequencing sample was made of blood.

The CDR3, as DNA: TGTGCCTGGGTGGTTCAGCCGAACACTGAAGCTTTCTTT. It yields the protein CAWVVQPNTEAFF. The chain links TRBV30 to TRBJ1-1; D unresolved. Per the germline V gene, CDR1 is GTSNPN and CDR2 is SVGIG (reference sequence). The CDR3 totals 13 residues. V lost 5 bases, J lost 1 base, and 11 bases lay in between.